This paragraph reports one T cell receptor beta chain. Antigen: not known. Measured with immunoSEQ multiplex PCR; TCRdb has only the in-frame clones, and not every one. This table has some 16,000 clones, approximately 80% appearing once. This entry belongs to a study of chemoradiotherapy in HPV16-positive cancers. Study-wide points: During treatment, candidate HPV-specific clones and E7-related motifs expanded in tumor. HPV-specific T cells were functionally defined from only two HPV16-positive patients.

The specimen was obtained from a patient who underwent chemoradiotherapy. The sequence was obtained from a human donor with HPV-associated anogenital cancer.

CDR3 bases: TGTGCCAGCAGTTCCTTGCAGACGAACACTGAAGCTTTCTTT. Amino acid sequence: CASSSLQTNTEAFF. This chain joins TRBV6-5 and TRBJ1-1; D remains unclear. Trimming shortened V by 4 bases and J by 1 base, and 10 bases separated the two germline ends. The CDR3 covers 14 residues. Germline CDR1 reads MNHEY; CDR2 reads SVGAGI.